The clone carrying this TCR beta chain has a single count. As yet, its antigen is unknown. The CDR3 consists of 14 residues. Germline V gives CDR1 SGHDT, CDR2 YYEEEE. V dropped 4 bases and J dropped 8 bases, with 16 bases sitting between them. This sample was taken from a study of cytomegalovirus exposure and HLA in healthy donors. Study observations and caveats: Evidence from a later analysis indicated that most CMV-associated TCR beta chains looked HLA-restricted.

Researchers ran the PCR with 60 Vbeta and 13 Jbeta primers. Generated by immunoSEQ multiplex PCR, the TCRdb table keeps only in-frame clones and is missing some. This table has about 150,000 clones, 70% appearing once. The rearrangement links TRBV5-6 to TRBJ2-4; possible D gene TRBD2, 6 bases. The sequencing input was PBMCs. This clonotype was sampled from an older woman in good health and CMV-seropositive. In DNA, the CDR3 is TGTGCCAGCAGCCCTCCGGGACTTGGGGACATTCAGTACTTC. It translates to CASSPPGLGDIQYF.